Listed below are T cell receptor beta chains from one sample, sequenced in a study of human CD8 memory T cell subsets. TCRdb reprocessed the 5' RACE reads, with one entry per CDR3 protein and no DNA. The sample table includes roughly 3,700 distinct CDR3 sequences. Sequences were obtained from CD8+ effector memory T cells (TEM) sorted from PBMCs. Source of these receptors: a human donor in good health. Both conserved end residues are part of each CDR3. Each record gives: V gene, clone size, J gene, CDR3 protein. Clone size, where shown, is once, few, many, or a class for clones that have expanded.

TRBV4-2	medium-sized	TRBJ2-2	CASSQDAGRVSGELFF
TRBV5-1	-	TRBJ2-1	CASSLDGLSGNEQFF
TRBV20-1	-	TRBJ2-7	CSARDGGDSYEQYF
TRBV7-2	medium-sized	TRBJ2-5	CASSLGDSGKETQYF
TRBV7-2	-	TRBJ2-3	CASTLTSASYDTQYF
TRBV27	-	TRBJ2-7	CASSLNGAGGEQYF
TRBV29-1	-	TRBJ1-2	CIARIRSGYTF
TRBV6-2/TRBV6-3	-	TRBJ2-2	CASSLGTGELFF
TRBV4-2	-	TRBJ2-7	CASSPIATNSYEQYF
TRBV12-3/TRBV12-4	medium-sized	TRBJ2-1	CASSLMVRVEQFF
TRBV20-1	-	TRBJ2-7	CSARDPSSLSYEQYF